The 29 T cell receptor beta chains presented below share a single source sample, sequenced in a study of blood T cell repertoires in COVID-19. The table came from immunoSEQ multiplex PCR; TCRdb's copy has only in-frame clones and leaves some out. The sample carries more than 150,000 clones, roughly four fifths recorded once. Specimen: peripheral blood. The receptors shown here come from a woman aged 40 to 50 with acute or convalescent COVID-19.

This clone was counted a single time. This chain joins TRBV2 and TRBJ2-2; 7 positions agree with TRBD1. Germline lookup yields CDR1 SNHLY and CDR2 FYNNEI. Losses at the gene ends were 7 bases for V and 4 bases for J; bases not matched to a gene: 6. This CDR3 comprises 14 residues. The CDR3: CASTQGLGTGELFF. The CDR3 bases are TGTGCCAGCACACAGGGGTTGGGCACCGGGGAGCTGTTTTTT.

The V and J genes are TRBV7-2 and TRBJ2-3; 8 nucleotides match TRBD2. This CDR3 is 16 amino acids long. Looked up from germline, CDR1 is SGHTA and CDR2 is FQGNSA. V lost 5 bases, J lost 4 bases, and 11 bases stayed unmatched. CDR3 DNA sequence: TGTGCCAGCAGCCTAGAGCCGGGACTAGGTTCAGATACGCAGTATTTT. It encodes CASSLEPGLGSDTQYF.

V usage is TRBV10-1 and J usage is TRBJ2-5; TRBD2 aligns across 10 bases. The length of the CDR3 is 15 residues. Germline loops: CDR1 WNHNN, CDR2 SYGVQD (reference sequence). V was pared by 3 bases and J by 3 bases, with 4 bases of the junction left unmatched. Here the CDR3 DNA reads TGCGCCAGCAGTGATTCTAGCGGGAGTGAAGAGACCCAGTACTTC. Translated, it gives CASSDSSGSEETQYF.

The chain links TRBV7-8 to TRBJ1-5, with D perhaps TRBD1 (6 bases). The V gene's germline CDR1 is SGHVS and CDR2 FQNEAQ. This CDR3 is built from 16 residues. V dropped 4 bases and J dropped 5 bases, with 18 bases sitting between them. CDR3 sequence reads: CASSSHWTVRDQPQHF. The CDR3 nucleotides are TGTGCCAGCAGCTCTCATTGGACAGTGCGGGATCAGCCCCAGCATTTT.

The rearrangement uses TRBV5-1 and TRBJ2-7; TRBD1 matches at 7 bases. Unmatched junction bases numbered 9, after V lost 5 bases and J lost 4 bases. The germline V gene has CDR1 SGHRS and CDR2 YFSETQ. There are 14 residues in the CDR3. CDR3 sequence: CASSRQGPGYEQYF. The CDR3 region has the DNA TGCGCCAGCAGTCGACAGGGTCCTGGGTACGAGCAGTACTTC.

Here the CDR3 reads CASSKGTTHTEAFF. CDR3 in DNA: TGTGCCAGCAGTAAAGGGACAACCCACACTGAAGCTTTCTTT. The V call is TRBV27, the J call TRBJ1-1; tentative D call: TRBD1 (6 bases). The germline V and J ends were trimmed by 5 bases and 3 bases, with 13 bases remaining between them. The CDR3 contains 14 residues. Germline loops: CDR1 MNHEY, CDR2 SMNVEV (reference sequence).

The gene calls are TRBV9 and TRBJ2-1, with D unclear. Trimming took 0 bases from V and 1 from J, leaving 5 bases between them. The germline CDR1 and CDR2 sequences are SGDLS and YYNGEE. The CDR3 runs to 14 residues. The CDR3 spells CASSVGLSYNEQFF. CDR3 coding DNA: TGTGCCAGCAGCGTAGGTTTATCCTACAATGAGCAGTTCTTC.

The J gene is TRBJ2-7, the V gene TRBV20-1, with D perhaps matching TRBD2 (5 bases). The germline V and J ends were trimmed by 3 bases and 0 bases, with 15 bases remaining between them. CDR1 is DFQATT and CDR2 is SNEGSKA in the germline V gene (reference sequence). The CDR3 runs to 15 residues. The DNA of the CDR3 is TGCAGTGCTAGTACGCTGCGGGCCGCCTCCTACGAGCAGTACTTC. Translation: CSASTLRAASYEQYF.

The chain recombines TRBV5-1 with TRBJ1-4, with D maybe TRBD1 (6 bases). Trimming shortened V by 0 bases and J by 11 bases, and 14 bases separated the two germline ends. The CDR3 covers 14 residues. Germline assignment: CDR1 SGHRS and CDR2 YFSETQ. The CDR3 spells CASSLGTQGQKLFF. The DNA of the CDR3 is TGCGCCAGCAGCTTGGGGACGCAGGGGCAGAAACTGTTTTTT.

This clone occurred once. The J gene is TRBJ2-7, the V gene TRBV9; D is possibly TRBD1 (5 bases). The CDR3 contains 12 residues. The V gene's germline CDR1 is SGDLS and CDR2 YYNGEE. V was clipped by 4 bases and J by 5 bases, with 10 bases between them. In DNA, the CDR3 is TGTGCCAGCAGCCCAGGGAACCACGAGCAGTACTTC. Amino acid sequence: CASSPGNHEQYF.

In its sample, this clone was seen many times. V gene TRBV5-1 combines with J gene TRBJ2-1, with TRBD1 as a possible D gene (6 bases). In germline, CDR1 is SGHRS, CDR2 YFSETQ. Trimming removed 0 bases from V and 5 bases from J, with 15 bases in between. The CDR3 consists of 16 residues. The CDR3 reads CASSLGPAGANNEQFF. The CDR3 bases are TGCGCCAGCAGCTTGGGACCGGCAGGGGCGAACAATGAGCAGTTCTTC.

The V gene is TRBV5-1, the J gene TRBJ2-2; perhaps TRBD2 as D (6 bases). There are 14 residues in the CDR3. The germline V gene has CDR1 SGHRS and CDR2 YFSETQ. Trimming stripped 7 bases from V and 0 bases from J, with 10 bases between. For the CDR3, the DNA is TGCGCCAGCTACCGGGACTCGAACACCGGGGAGCTGTTTTTT. Translating it yields CASYRDSNTGELFF.

The chain recombines TRBV6-5 with TRBJ1-6; 7 bases fit TRBD1. CDR1 and CDR2 (germline): MNHEY, SVGAGI. The J segment lost 9 bases and the V segment lost 7 bases, leaving 12 bases of the junction unmatched. This CDR3 has 15 residues. CDR3 DNA: TGTGCCAGCATAAAGAGACAGGGCGAGATTTCACCCCTCCACTTT. Amino acid sequence: CASIKRQGEISPLHF.

The genes are TRBV7-9 and TRBJ1-4; 9 bases align to TRBD1. The V gene's germline CDR1 is SEHNR and CDR2 FQNEAQ (reference sequence). There are 14 residues in the CDR3. Trimming removed 3 bases from V and 12 bases from J; junction bases left unmatched: 8. The CDR3 sequence is CASSFGQGNGELFF. As DNA, the CDR3 is TGTGCCAGCAGCTTCGGACAGGGGAACGGTGAACTGTTTTTT.

This chain connects TRBV5-1 to TRBJ1-2, with 8 bases identical to TRBD1. V shed 3 bases and J 3 bases; nucleotides not matched to a gene: 4. Germline V gene data show CDR1 as SGHRS and CDR2 as YFSETQ. CDR3 length: 14 residues. The CDR3 nucleotides are TGCGCCAGCAGCTCGCAGGGGGCGGACTATGGCTACACCTTC. It encodes CASSSQGADYGYTF.

This chain joins TRBV5-6 and TRBJ2-3; 9 bases map to TRBD2. CDR1 SGHDT and CDR2 YYEEEE come from the germline V gene. The CDR3 is made up of 15 amino acids. The ends lost 4 bases at V and 1 base at J; junction bases unmatched: 4. The CDR3 is CASSGWTSGTDTQYF. The CDR3 DNA sequence: TGTGCCAGCAGCGGCTGGACTAGCGGCACAGATACGCAGTATTTT.

This clone was seen only a few times. This sequence joins TRBV3-1 (or the pseudogene TRBV3-2) and TRBJ2-2; 10 bases match TRBD2. The CDR3 consists of 17 residues. Trimming took 3 bases from V and 4 from J; bases not matched to a gene: 8. Per germline, CDR1 LGHDT and CDR2 YNNKEL (reference sequence). CDR3 bases: TGTGCCAGCAGCCATGGGCTAGCGGGAGCGGGCACCGGGGAGCTGTTTTTT. Translated: CASSHGLAGAGTGELFF.

V usage is TRBV24-1 and J usage is TRBJ2-3; D not resolved. Per the germline V gene, CDR1 is KGHDR and CDR2 is SFDVKD. V was trimmed by 3 bases and J by 0 bases, leaving 12 bases between them. CDR3 length equals 16 residues. The DNA of the CDR3 is TGTGCCACCAGTGATCCCAAATTAGTAAGCACAGATACGCAGTATTTT. Translated, it gives CATSDPKLVSTDTQYF.

Here the CDR3 DNA reads TGTGCCAGTAGTATAACGCCCTGGACAGGGTTTCGTAGCGGGGAGCTGTTTTTT. It is translated as CASSITPWTGFRSGELFF. The chain joins TRBV19 to TRBJ2-2; TRBD1 matches 8 bases. The CDR3 runs 18 residues. The germline CDR1 and CDR2 sequences are LNHDA and SQIVND (reference sequence). V gave up 2 bases and J gave up 7 bases; unmatched junction bases: 15. The full variable domain, completed using reference TRBV19 and TRBJ2-2, is DGGITQSPKYLFRKEGQNVTLSCEQNLNHDAMYWYRQDPGQGLRLIYYSQIVNDFQKGDIAEGYSVSREKKESFPLTVTSAQKNPTAFYLCASSITPWTGFRSGELFFGEGSRLTVL.

The chain couples TRBV24-1 to TRBJ1-2; D remains unclear. Per germline, CDR1 KGHDR and CDR2 SFDVKD. V was pared by 3 bases and J by 8 bases, with 15 bases between. The CDR3 sequence is 14 residues long. The CDR3 nucleotides are TGTGCCACCAGTGATCCGAGTTTAACGGGGGGCTACACCTTC. This encodes CATSDPSLTGGYTF.

As for this clone: Other DNA sequences in the sample encode the same CDR3. This chain connects TRBV20-1 to TRBJ1-1; no firm D call. The V gene's germline CDR1 is DFQATT and CDR2 SNEGSKA (reference sequence). The CDR3 consists of 11 residues. V lost 3 bases and J 7 bases, leaving 9 bases between the germline ends. In DNA, the CDR3 is TGCAGTGCTAGCTCGGGTCATGAAGCTTTCTTT. Translating it yields CSASSGHEAFF.

The chain links TRBV29-1 to TRBJ1-2; 8 bases agree with TRBD1. The CDR3 consists of 14 residues. V shed 4 bases, J shed 5 bases, and the junction held 9 bases outside the gene matches. Germline values: CDR1 SQVTM, CDR2 ANQGSEA. This CDR3 reads CSVGAGGMGYGYTF. Written as DNA, the CDR3 is TGCAGCGTTGGAGCAGGGGGCATGGGGTATGGCTACACCTTC.

This clone was counted once. This chain uses TRBV3-1 (or the pseudogene TRBV3-2) with TRBJ1-2; D is possibly TRBD1 (6 bases). The CDR3 runs 16 residues. The germline V and J ends were trimmed by 3 bases and 2 bases, with 16 bases remaining between them. Germline V gene lookup returns CDR1 LGHDT and CDR2 YNNKEL (reference sequence). CDR3 protein: CASSQRGGMLNYGYTF. CDR3 in DNA: TGTGCCAGCAGCCAGAGGGGGGGGATGCTAAACTATGGCTACACCTTC.

This clone was seen once. This rearrangement joins TRBV7-2 to TRBJ1-1; 8 nucleotides line up with TRBD1. The V gene's germline CDR1 is SGHTA and CDR2 FQGNSA. The CDR3 runs to 14 residues. The V and J ends lost 1 base and 5 bases, in that order; junction bases with no gene match: 3. The CDR3 loop reads CASSLGTGRTEAFF. Written as DNA, the CDR3 is TGTGCCAGCAGCTTAGGGACAGGGCGAACTGAAGCTTTCTTT.

This clone showed up just once. This CDR3 reads CASSQDRATYEQYF. The CDR3 nucleotides read TGCGCCAGCAGCCAGGACAGAGCGACCTACGAGCAGTACTTC. The chain links TRBV5-1 to TRBJ2-7; D may be TRBD1 (6 bases). Germline CDR1 SGHRS, CDR2 YFSETQ. The CDR3 runs 14 residues. V shed 4 bases and J shed 2 bases, with 13 bases lying between them.

The rearrangement joins TRBV5-1 to TRBJ2-7; 7 bases match TRBD1. V dropped 7 bases and J dropped 3; count of bases not matched to a gene: 7. The length of the CDR3 is 13 residues. Germline CDR1 is SGHRS and CDR2 is YFSETQ. In DNA form, the CDR3 reads TGCGCCAGCGCCGACAGGGAGAACTACGAGCAGTACTTC. Translation gives CASADRENYEQYF.

CDR3 DNA: TGTGCCAGCAGCCCTAGGACTAGCGGGATTTCCCTCTACGAGCAGTACTTC. The encoded protein is CASSPRTSGISLYEQYF. The rearrangement links TRBV13 to TRBJ2-7; TRBD2 aligns across 12 bases. The V segment lost 5 bases and the J segment 3 bases; nucleotides outside the gene matches: 11. The CDR3 is made up of 17 amino acids. The germline gives CDR1 PRHDT, CDR2 FYEKMQ (reference sequence).

The chain recombines TRBV11-2 with TRBJ2-1; 10 bases match TRBD2. Unmatched junction bases numbered 9, after V lost 5 bases and J lost 11 bases. The CDR3 is 14 residues long. Germline lookup yields CDR1 SGHAT and CDR2 FQNNGV. In DNA form, the CDR3 reads TGTGCCAGCAGCCTGTCCGGGACTAGCGTACAGCAGTTCTTC. Translation gives CASSLSGTSVQQFF.

This chain links TRBV7-2 with TRBJ2-3, with D uncertain. In germline, CDR1 is SGHTA, CDR2 FQGNSA. This CDR3 contains 14 residues. V dropped 0 bases and J dropped 5 bases, with 9 bases sitting between them. In DNA, the CDR3 is TGTGCCAGCAGCTTAGCACAGCTTGGAGATACGCAGTATTTT. Residues: CASSLAQLGDTQYF.